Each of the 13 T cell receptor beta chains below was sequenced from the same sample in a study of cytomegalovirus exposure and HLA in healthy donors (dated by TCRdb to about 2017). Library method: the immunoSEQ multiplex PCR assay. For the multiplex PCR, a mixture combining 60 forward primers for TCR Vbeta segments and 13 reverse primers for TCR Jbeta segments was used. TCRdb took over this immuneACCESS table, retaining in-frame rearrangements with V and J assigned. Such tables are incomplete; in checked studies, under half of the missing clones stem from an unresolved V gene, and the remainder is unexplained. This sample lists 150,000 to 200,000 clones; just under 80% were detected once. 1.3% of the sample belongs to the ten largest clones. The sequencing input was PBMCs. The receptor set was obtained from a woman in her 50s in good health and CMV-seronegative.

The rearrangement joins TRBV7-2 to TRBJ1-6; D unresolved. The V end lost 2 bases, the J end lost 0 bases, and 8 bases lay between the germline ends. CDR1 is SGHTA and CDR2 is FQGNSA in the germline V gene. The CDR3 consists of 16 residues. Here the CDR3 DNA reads TGTGCCAGCAGCTTATCGCTGAGCTCCTATAATTCACCCCTCCACTTT. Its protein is CASSLSLSSYNSPLHF.

The CDR3 region has the DNA TGCGCCAGCAATCGGGACACCTTGAACACTGAAGCTTTCTTT. It codes for CASNRDTLNTEAFF. The chain couples TRBV5-1 to TRBJ1-1, with D maybe TRBD1 (6 bases). Germline CDR1 SGHRS, CDR2 YFSETQ. The CDR3 contains 14 residues. The V and J ends lost 6 bases and 0 bases respectively, with 12 bases between them.

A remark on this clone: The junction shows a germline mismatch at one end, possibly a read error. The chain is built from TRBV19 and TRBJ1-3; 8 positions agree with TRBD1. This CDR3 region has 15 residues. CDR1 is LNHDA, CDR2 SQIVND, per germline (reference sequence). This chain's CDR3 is CASSLERTGRNTIYF. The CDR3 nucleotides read TGTGCCAGTAGTCTAGAAAGGACAGGGCGAAACACCATATATTTT.

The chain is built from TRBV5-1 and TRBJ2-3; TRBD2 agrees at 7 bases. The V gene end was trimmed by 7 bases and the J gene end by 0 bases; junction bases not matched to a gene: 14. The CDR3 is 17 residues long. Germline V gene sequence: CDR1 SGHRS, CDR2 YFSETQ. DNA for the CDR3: TGCGCCAGCCACCTCCCCACGACTAGCTCTAGCACAGATACGCAGTATTTT. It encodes CASHLPTTSSSTDTQYF.

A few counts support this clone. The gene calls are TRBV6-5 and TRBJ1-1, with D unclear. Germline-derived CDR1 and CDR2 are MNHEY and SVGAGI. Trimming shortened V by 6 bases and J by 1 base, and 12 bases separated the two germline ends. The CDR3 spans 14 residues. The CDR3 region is CASRTTHQNTEAFF. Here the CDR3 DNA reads TGTGCCAGCAGAACGACACATCAGAACACTGAAGCTTTCTTT.

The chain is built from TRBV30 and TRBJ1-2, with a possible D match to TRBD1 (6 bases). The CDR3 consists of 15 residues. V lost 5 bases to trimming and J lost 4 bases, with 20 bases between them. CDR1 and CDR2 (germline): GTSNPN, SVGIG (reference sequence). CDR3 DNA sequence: TGTGCCTGGGCCCTTGGTGAGGGGGTGGTCTATGGCTACACCTTC. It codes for CAWALGEGVVYGYTF.

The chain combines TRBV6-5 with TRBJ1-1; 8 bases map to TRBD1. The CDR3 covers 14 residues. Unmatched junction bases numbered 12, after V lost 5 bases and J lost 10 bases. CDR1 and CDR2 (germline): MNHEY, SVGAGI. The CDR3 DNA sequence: TGTGCCAGCAGTACTGGACAGGGAGGGAGTCGAGCTTTCTTT. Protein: CASSTGQGGSRAFF.

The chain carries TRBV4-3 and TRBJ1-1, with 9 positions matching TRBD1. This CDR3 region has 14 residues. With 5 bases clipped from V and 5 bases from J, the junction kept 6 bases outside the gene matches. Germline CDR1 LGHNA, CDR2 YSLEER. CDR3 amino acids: CASSRAGTGTEAFF. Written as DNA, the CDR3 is TGCGCCAGCAGCAGGGCCGGGACAGGGACTGAAGCTTTCTTT.

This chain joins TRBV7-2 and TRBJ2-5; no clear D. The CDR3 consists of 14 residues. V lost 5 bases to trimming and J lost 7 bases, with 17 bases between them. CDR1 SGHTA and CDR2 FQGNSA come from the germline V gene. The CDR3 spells CASSPRRGLGTQYF. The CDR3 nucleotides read TGTGCCAGCAGCCCGAGACGCGGCTTGGGGACCCAGTACTTC.

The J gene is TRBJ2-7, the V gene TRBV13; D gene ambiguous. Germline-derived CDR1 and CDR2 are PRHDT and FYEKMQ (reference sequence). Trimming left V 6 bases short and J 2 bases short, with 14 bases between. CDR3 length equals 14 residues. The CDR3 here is CASRIVVVTYEQYF. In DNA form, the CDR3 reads TGTGCCAGCAGGATAGTGGTGGTAACCTACGAGCAGTACTTC.

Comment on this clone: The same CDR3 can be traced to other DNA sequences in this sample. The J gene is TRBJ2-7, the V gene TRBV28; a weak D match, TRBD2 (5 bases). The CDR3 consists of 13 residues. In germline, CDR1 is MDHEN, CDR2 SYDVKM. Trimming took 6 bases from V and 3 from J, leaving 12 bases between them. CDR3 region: CASRTGISYEQYF. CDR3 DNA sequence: TGTGCCAGCAGAACCGGGATAAGCTACGAGCAGTACTTC.

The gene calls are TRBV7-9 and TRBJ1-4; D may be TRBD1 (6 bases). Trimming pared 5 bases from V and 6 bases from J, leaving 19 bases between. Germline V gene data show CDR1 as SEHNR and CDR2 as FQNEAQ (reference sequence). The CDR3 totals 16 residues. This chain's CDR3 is CASSPRDKLRHEKLFF. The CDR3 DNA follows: TGTGCCAGCAGCCCCAGGGACAAACTTCGGCATGAAAAACTGTTTTTT.

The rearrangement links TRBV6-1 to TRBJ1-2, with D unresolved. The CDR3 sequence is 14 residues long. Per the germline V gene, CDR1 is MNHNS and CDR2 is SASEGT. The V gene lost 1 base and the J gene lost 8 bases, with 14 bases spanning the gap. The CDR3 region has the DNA TGTGCCAGCAGTGAAGGCAGCGTCTTGAGGGGCTACACCTTC. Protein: CASSEGSVLRGYTF.